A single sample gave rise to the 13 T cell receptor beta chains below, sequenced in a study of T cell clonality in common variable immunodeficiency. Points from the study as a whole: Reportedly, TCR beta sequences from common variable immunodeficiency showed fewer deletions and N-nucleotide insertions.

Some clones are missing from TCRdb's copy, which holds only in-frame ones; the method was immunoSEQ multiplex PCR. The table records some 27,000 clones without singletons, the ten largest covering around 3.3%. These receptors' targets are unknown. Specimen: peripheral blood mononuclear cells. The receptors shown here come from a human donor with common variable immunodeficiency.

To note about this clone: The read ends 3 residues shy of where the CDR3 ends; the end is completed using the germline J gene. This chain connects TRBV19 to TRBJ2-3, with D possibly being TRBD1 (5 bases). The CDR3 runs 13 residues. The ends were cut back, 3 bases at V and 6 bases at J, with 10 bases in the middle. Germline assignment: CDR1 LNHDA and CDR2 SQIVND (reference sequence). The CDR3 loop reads CASSMGLGDTQYF. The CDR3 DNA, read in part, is TGTGCCAGTAGTATGGGGCTAGGGGATACG.

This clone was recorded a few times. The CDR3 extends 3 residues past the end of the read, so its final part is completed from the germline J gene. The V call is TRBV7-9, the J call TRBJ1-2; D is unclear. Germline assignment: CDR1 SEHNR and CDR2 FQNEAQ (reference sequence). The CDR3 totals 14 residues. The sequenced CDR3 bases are TGTGCCAGCAGCCTTATTTCCCATATCGGGGGC. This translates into CASSLISHIGG. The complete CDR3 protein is CASSLISHIGGYTF.

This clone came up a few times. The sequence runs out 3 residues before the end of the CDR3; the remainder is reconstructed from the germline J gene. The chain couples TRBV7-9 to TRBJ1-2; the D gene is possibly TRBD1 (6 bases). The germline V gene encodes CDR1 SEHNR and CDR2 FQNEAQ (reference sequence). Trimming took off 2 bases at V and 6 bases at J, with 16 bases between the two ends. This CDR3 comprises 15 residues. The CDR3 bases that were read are TGTGCCAGCAGCTTATTGGGGGCGCCTCGGGATGGC. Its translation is CASSLLGAPRDG. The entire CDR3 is CASSLLGAPRDGYTF.

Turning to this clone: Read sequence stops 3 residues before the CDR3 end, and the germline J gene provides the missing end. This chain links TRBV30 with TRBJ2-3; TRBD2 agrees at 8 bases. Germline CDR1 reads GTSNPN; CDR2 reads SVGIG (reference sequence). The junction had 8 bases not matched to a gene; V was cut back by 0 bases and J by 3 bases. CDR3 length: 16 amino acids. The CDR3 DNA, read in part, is TGTGCCTGGAGTGTACTCGGGGGGGGCCGAACAGATACG. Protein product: CAWSVLGGGRTDT. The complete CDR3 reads CAWSVLGGGRTDTQYF.

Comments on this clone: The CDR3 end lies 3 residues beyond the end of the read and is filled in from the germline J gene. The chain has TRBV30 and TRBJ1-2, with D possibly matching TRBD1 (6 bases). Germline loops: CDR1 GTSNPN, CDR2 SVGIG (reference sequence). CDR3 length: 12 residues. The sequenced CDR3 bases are TGTGCCTGGACCCCCGGGACAAGCGGC. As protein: CAWTPGTSG. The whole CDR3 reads CAWTPGTSGYTF.

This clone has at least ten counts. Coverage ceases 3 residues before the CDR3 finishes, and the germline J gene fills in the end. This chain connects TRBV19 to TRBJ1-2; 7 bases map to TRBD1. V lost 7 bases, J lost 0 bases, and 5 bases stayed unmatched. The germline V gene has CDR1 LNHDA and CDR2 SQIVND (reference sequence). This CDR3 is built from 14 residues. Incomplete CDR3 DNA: TGTGCCAGTAAACCGGGACAGACTAACTATGGC. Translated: CASKPGQTNYG. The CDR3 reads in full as CASKPGQTNYGYTF. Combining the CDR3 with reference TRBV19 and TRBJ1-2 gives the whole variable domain DGGITQSPKYLFRKEGQNVTLSCEQNLNHDAMYWYRQDPGQGLRLIYYSQIVNDFQKGDIAEGYSVSREKKESFPLTVTSAQKNPTAFYLCASKPGQTNYGYTFGSGTRLTVV.

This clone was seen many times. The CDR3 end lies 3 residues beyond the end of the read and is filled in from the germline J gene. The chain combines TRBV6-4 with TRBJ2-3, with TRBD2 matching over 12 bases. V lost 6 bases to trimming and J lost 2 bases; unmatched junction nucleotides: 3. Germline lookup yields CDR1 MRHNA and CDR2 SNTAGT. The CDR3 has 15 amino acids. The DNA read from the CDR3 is TGTGCCAGCAGGCGACTAGCGGGGGACACAGATACG. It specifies CASRRLAGDTDT. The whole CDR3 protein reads CASRRLAGDTDTQYF.

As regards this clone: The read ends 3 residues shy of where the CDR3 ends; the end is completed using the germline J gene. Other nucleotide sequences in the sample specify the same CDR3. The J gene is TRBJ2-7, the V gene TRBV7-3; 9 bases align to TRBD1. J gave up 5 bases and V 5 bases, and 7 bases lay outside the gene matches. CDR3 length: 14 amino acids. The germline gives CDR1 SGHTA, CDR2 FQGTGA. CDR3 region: CASSPGQGLDEQYF. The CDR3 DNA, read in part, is TGTGCCAGCAGCCCCGGACAGGGGTTGGACGAG.

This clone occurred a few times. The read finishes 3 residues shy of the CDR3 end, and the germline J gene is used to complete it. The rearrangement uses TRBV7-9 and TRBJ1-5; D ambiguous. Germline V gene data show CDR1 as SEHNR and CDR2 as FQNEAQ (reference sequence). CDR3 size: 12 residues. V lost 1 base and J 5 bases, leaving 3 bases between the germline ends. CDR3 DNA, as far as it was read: TGTGCCAGCAGCTTAGAGGATCAGCCC. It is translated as CASSLEDQP. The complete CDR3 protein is CASSLEDQPQHF.

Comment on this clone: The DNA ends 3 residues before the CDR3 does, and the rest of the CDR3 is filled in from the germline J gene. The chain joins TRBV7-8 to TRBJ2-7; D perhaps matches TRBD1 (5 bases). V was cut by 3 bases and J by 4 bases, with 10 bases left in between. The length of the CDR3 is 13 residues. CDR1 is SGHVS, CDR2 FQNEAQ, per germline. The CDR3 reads CASSFWGFYEQYF. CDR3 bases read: TGTGCCAGCAGCTTTTGGGGCTTTTACGAG.

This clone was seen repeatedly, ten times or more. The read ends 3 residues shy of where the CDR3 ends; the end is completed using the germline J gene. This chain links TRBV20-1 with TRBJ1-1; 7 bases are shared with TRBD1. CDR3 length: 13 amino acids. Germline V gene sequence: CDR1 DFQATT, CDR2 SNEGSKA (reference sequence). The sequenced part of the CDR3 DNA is TGCAGTGCTAGACTTGTTACGACAGGGAGG. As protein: CSARLVTTGR. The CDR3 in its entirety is CSARLVTTGRAFF.

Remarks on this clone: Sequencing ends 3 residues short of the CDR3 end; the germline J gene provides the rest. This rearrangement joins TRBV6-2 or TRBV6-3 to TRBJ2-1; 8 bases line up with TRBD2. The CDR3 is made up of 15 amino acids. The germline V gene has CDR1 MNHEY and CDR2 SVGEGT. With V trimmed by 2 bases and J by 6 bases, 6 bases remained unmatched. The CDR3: CASSYGSGGRNEQFF. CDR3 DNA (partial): TGTGCCAGCAGTTACGGCAGCGGGGGCCGCAATGAG.

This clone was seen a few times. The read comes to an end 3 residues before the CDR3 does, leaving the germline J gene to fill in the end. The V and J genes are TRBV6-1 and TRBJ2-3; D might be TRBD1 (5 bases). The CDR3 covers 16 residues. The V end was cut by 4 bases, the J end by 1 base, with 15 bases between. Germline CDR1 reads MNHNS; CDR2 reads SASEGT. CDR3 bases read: TGTGCCAGCAGTGTCGCGGTGGGGCCCGGCACAGATACG. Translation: CASSVAVGPGTDT. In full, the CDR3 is CASSVAVGPGTDTQYF.